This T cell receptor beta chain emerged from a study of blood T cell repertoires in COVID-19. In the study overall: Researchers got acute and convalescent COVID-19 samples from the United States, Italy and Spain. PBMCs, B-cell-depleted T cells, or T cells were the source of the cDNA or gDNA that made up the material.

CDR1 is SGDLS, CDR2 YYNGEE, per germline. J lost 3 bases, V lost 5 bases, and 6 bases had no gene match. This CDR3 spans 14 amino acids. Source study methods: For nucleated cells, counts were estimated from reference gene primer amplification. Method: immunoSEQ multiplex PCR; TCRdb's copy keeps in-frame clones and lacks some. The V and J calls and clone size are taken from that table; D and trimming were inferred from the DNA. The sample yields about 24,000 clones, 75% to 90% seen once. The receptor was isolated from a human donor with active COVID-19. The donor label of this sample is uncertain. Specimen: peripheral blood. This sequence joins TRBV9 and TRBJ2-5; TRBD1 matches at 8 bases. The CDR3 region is CASSVLDREETQYF. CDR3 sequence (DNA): TGTGCCAGCAGTGTGCTGGACAGGGAAGAGACCCAGTACTTC. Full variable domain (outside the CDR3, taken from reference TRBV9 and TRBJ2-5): DSGVTQTPKHLITATGQRVTLRCSPRSGDLSVYWYQQSLDQGLQFLIQYYNGEERAKGNILERFSAQQFPDLHSELNLSSLELGDSALYFCASSVLDREETQYFGPGTRLLVL.